This T cell receptor (beta chain) was retrieved from a study of shared clonotypes between healthy human individuals. Profiled with immunoSEQ multiplex PCR; TCRdb holds only in-frame clones, not every one. This table holds approximately 2.3 million clones, over 90% found once. Study-wide points: Memory subsets had estimated richness that was generally smaller than that of naive subsets. Clonotypes that were shared across a handful of donors made up approximately 5% of naive CD4 clonotypes.

Trimming pared 6 bases from V and 4 bases from J, leaving 16 bases between. CDR1 and CDR2 (germline): SQVTM, ANQGSEA. The CDR3 length is 13 residues. Worth noting for this clone: The antigen remains undetermined.

The donors, healthy adults who were HIV-negative, had experienced no recent acute infections or vaccinations. The chain couples TRBV29-1 to TRBJ2-7; tentative D call: TRBD2 (7 bases). This receptor was identified in a man between 18 and 35 years old in good health. Some clones in this sample may be carry-over from other donors' samples. Sequencing was done on a sample of naive CD4+ T cells from PBMCs. Regarding subset: CD45RA+ positively selected. CDR3 amino acids: CSVSRGRVYEQYF. DNA for the CDR3: TGCAGCGTCAGTAGGGGGAGGGTATACGAGCAGTACTTC.